This entry describes one T cell receptor (beta chain). Its antigen is unidentified. V shed 0 bases and J 10 bases; nucleotides not matched to a gene: 9. Germline CDR1 and CDR2: LGHNA and YNFKEQ. The CDR3 extends over 16 amino acids. This sample was taken from a study of response to subunit inactivated influenza vaccine. General study findings and limits: T cells newly recruited by each seasonal influenza vaccination are few, the authors suggested.

TCRdb redid the calling of the RT-PCR reads with MiXCR, one entry per CDR3 protein. The data hold a few hundred thousand distinct CDR3 sequences, with 20% to 25% observed a single time. V is TRBV4-2 and J is TRBJ2-4; 10 nucleotides line up with TRBD2. The receptor was derived from a man aged 50 to 69 who received an inactivated influenza vaccine. Sequencing used PBMCs from blood, obtained roughly 20 months after vaccination. CDR3: CASSQDGGSGGAIQYF. In nucleotides, the CDR3 is TGTGCCAGCAGCCAAGACGGTGGGAGCGGGGGGGCAATTCAGTACTTC.